This T cell receptor beta chain was identified during a study of post-analysis software for immune sequencing data. General study points: Controls showed lower frequencies than patients for roughly five TRBV segments, and TRBV5-6, TRBV5-1 and TRBV20-1 were among these.

Unique molecular identifiers were built into the TCR beta cDNA libraries. TCRdb recomputed calls from the PCR reads with MiXCR, one row per CDR3 protein. The sample shows around 440,000 distinct CDR3 sequences, around 40% of them seen only once. Concerning this clonotype: Its antigen is unknown.

This CDR3 spans 15 amino acids. V shed 5 bases, J shed 5 bases, and the junction held 8 bases outside the gene matches. This sequence originates from a girl between 5 and 17 years old with multiple sclerosis. The chain recombines TRBV12-3 or TRBV12-4 with TRBJ2-3; 9 nucleotides line up with TRBD2. The sequenced sample was blood. CDR3 nucleotide sequence: TGTGCCAGCAGTCCCGGGCGGGAGGGTGAAGATACGCAGTATTTT. Translating gives CASSPGREGEDTQYF.